This TCR beta chain was documented in a study of cytomegalovirus exposure and HLA in healthy donors. Study results and limitations: The tendency of first-cohort TCR clusters to co-occur in the roughly 130 validation repertoires emerged from a later analysis. Accounts indicate the classifier identified cytomegalovirus status with strong specificity and sensitivity. The study put roughly 160 TCR beta chains on its list as cytomegalovirus-associated.

The protocol was immunoSEQ multiplex PCR, while the TCRdb copy is restricted to in-frame clones and leaves out a portion. The sample yields 150,000 to 200,000 clones, roughly 86% seen once. V was trimmed by 4 bases and J by 10 bases, leaving 17 bases between them. The germline V gene encodes CDR1 SGHRS and CDR2 YFSETQ. CDR3 size: 13 residues. Comments on this clone: Its antigen is unknown.

Separate from the 666-subject first cohort, the roughly 120-subject validation cohort was the one that the donors belonged to. This receptor was taken from a man between 18 and 29 years old in good health and CMV-seropositive. Specimen: PBMCs. The chain couples TRBV5-1 to TRBJ1-2; D remains ambiguous. The CDR3 region is CASSLDPAGVYTF. CDR3 DNA: TGCGCCAGCAGCCTGGACCCCGCGGGTGTCTACACCTTC.